The next 10 T cell receptor delta chains were all read from a single sample in a study of gamma delta lymphoproliferative disorders and STAT genes listed by TCRdb under 2018. Library construction relied on multiplex PCR. The sample was run on an Illumina MiSeq. Clone calls in TCRdb were regenerated from the public reads with CATT, after which identical DNA sequences shared one row. The sample table records 4,000 or so delta-chain clones; around 1% of these occur just once. The ten largest clones represent 21% of the sample. Genomic DNA from peripheral blood mononuclear cells isolated from patients and controls was used for TCR sequencing. The source material was blood. The receptor source for this set is a human donor in good health.

A word on this clone: The protein held in TCRdb is that of a much larger clone and does not match this DNA's translation at residue 13, likely because of a read error; the protein shown is translated from the DNA. This rearrangement joins TRDV2 to TRDJ1; the match to TRDD3 covers 12 bases. The CDR3 is 21 amino acids. Germline V CDR1 and CDR2: GEAIGNYY, EKD. Germline trimming cut 0 bases from V and 0 bases from J; bases unmatched to any gene: 16. CDR3 residues: CACDTVPGLGDTAAYTDKLIF. CDR3 DNA sequence: TGTGCCTGTGACACCGTTCCTGGGCTGGGGGATACGGCCGCCTACACCGATAAACTCATCTTT.

This clone was detected a few times. TCRdb's entry gives the protein of a much larger clone, which mismatches this DNA's translation at residue 13, likely from a read error; the protein reported here is translated from the DNA. CDR3 region: CACDAVLGESSWGTRQMFF. In nucleotides, the CDR3 is TGTGCCTGTGATGCGGTACTGGGGGAGAGCTCCTGGGGCACCCGACAGATGTTTTTC. This chain links TRDV2 with TRDJ3; TRDD3 matches at 9 bases. The germline V gene encodes CDR1 GEAIGNYY and CDR2 EKD. The CDR3 contains 19 residues.

In regard to this clone: A far larger clone is just one base off, so this is likely a read error. Additional DNA sequences in this sample encode the identical CDR3. The chain employs TRDV3 and TRDJ1, with D possibly being TRDD3 (5 bases). This CDR3 comprises 14 residues. CDR1 is TVYSNPD and CDR2 is GDNSRS in the germline V gene (reference sequence). Deletions cut 0 bases from V and 4 bases from J, with 15 bases between. The CDR3 here is CAFRSLPGGDKLIF. The CDR3 DNA sequence: TGTGCCTTTAGATCCTTACCGGGGGGCGATAAACTCATCTTT.

Note on this clone: Only one base separates this from a far larger clonotype, so it likely reflects a read error. Other DNA sequences in this specimen translate into the identical CDR3. The chain links TRDV2 to TRDJ1; D unclear. The CDR3 is 14 residues long. Per the germline V gene, CDR1 is GEAIGNYY and CDR2 is EKD. The CDR3 region has the DNA TGTGCCTGTGACGCCCTTACTGAAGCCGATAAACTCATCTTC. It translates to CACDALTEADKLIF.

About this clone: This likely came from a read error, as a far larger clone is one base away. Other DNA sequences in this specimen translate into the identical CDR3. This rearrangement joins TRDV1 to TRDJ1, with 13 bases fitting TRDD3. The V gene end was trimmed by 3 bases and the J gene end by 0 bases; junction bases not matched to a gene: 19. Germline V gives CDR1 TSWWSYY, CDR2 QGS. CDR3 length: 22 amino acids. The CDR3 DNA sequence: TGTGCTCTTGGGGAGCTCTACCCGTACTGGGGGATACGGGGGCCATACACCGATAAACTCATCTTT. Amino acids: CALGELYPYWGIRGPYTDKLIF.

This clone is categorized as large. Other DNA sequences in this specimen translate into the identical CDR3. The rearrangement links TRDV2 to TRDJ1; 9 nucleotides line up with TRDD3. The CDR3 has 20 amino acids. The V segment lost 0 bases and the J segment 0 bases; nucleotides outside the gene matches: 16. CDR1 GEAIGNYY and CDR2 EKD come from the germline V gene. The CDR3 DNA reads as TGTGCCTGTGACACCCTCCTCCGTACTGGGGGAGCCACGTACACCGATAAACTCATCTTT. Translation gives CACDTLLRTGGATYTDKLIF.

This clone was seen only a few times. A read error likely explains this, since a far larger clone differs by one base. Within the sample, other DNA sequences also encode this same CDR3. V usage is TRDV2 and J usage is TRDJ1, with 10 bases matching TRDD3. This CDR3 region has 18 residues. Germline assignment: CDR1 GEAIGNYY and CDR2 EKD. This chain's CDR3 is CACDTLLGDPKNTDKLIF. The DNA of the CDR3 is TGCGCCTGTGACACCTTACTGGGGGATCCCAAAAACACCGATAAACTCATCTTT.

This clone appeared a few times. One base separates it from a far larger clone, so it is likely a read error. Other DNA sequences within the sample encode an identical CDR3. The chain recombines TRDV1 with TRDJ1; 9 positions match TRDD2. Germline trimming cut 0 bases from V and 0 bases from J; bases unmatched to any gene: 14. The germline CDR1 and CDR2 sequences are TSWWSYY and QGS. The CDR3 consists of 20 residues. The DNA of the CDR3 is TGTGCTCTTGGGGAACTCCTTCCTACGTACTGGGGACTGTACACCGATAAACTCATCTTT. Protein sequence: CALGELLPTYWGLYTDKLIF.

This clone is labeled as large (0.1 to 1%). This specimen includes other DNA sequences encoding the same CDR3. The genes are TRDV2 and TRDJ1; TRDD3 agrees at 7 bases. The CDR3 is made up of 15 amino acids. Germline lookup yields CDR1 GEAIGNYY and CDR2 EKD. The ends lost 3 bases at V and 1 base at J; junction bases unmatched: 7. The CDR3 reads CACDGLAGGTDKLIF. The CDR3 DNA follows: TGTGCCTGTGACGGGTTGGCTGGGGGCACCGATAAACTCATCTTT.

In regard to this clone: A far more abundant clone sits one base away, making this likely a read error. The sample carries other DNA sequences with the same CDR3. J is TRDJ1 and V is TRDV2; 8 bases fit TRDD3. This CDR3 contains 17 residues. Germline CDR1 GEAIGNYY, CDR2 EKD. The CDR3 loop reads CACDRLLGVTYTDKLIF. Here the CDR3 DNA reads TGTGCCTGTGACCGATTACTGGGGGTCACTTACACTGATAAACTCATCTTT.